Presented here are 25 T cell receptor beta chains from one specimen sequenced in a study of tumor-infiltrating lymphocytes in primary liver carcinoma. Reverse transcription of 500 to 650 ng total RNA with a constant-region primer produced TCR beta cDNA. Amplification in three nested multiplex PCR rounds with slightly modified ARM-PCR gave rise to TCR beta libraries. In the first two PCR rounds, TRBV1-TRBV30 forward primers were paired with a C-beta reverse primer, and each round lasted nine to ten cycles. TCRdb processed the multiplex PCR reads anew with MiXCR; each CDR3 protein has one entry. The repertoire includes 330,000 or so distinct CDR3 sequences, 65% of them detected once, and about 6% sits in the top ten. The blood RNA (from unsorted whole blood) was obtained, and germline DNA was also extracted. Sample: peripheral blood. These receptors all stem from a man aged 40-50 years with primary liver carcinoma and hepatitis B virus infection.

On this clonotype: It may be a read error: a sequence one base away is much more abundant. The V call is TRBV12-3 or TRBV12-4, the J call TRBJ2-7; D is unresolved. This CDR3 spans 11 amino acids. CDR3 in DNA: TGTGCCAGCAGTTTTGGTTACGAGCAGCACTTC. Its protein is CASSFGYEQHF.

The CDR3 bases are TGTGCCAGTAGTATAAATCGGGGGCGGAACACTGAAGCTTTCTTT. Translated, it gives CASSINRGRNTEAFF. The chain links TRBV19 to TRBJ1-1; tentatively, D is TRBD1 (6 bases). CDR1 is LNHDA and CDR2 is SQIVND in the germline V gene (reference sequence). The CDR3 is 15 amino acids. Deletions cut 2 bases from V and 1 base from J, with 11 bases between.

As concerns this clonotype: One junction end does not reproduce the germline sequence, and a read error may be involved. J is TRBJ2-3 and V is TRBV11-2, with D possibly TRBD2 on 6 matching bases. Germline CDR1 is SGHAT and CDR2 is FQNNGV. The CDR3 is 16 amino acids. The CDR3 nucleotides are TGTGCCAGCAACTTACTGACTAGTGGGGTGGCAGATACGCAGTATTTT. Protein sequence: CASNLLTSGVADTQYF.

With respect to this clonotype: Sequence at one end of the junction differs from germline and may be a read error. The chain carries TRBV11-2 and TRBJ2-7; D remains ambiguous. CDR3 length equals 14 residues. Germline CDR1 is SGHAT and CDR2 is FQNNGV. CDR3 sequence reads: CANSLGRQSYEQYF. The DNA for the CDR3 is TGTGCCAACAGCTTAGGTAGACAATCCTACGAGCAGTACTTC. The full variable domain, completed using reference TRBV11-2 and TRBJ2-7, is EAGVAQSPRYKIIEKRQSVAFWCNPISGHATLYWYQQILGQGPKLLIQFQNNGVVDDSQLPKDRFSAERLKGVDSTLKIQPAKLEDSAVYLCANSLGRQSYEQYFGPGTRLTVT.

This clonotype was seen ten or more times. The chain employs TRBV12-3 or TRBV12-4 and TRBJ2-1; D uncertain. V was trimmed by 1 base and J by 6 bases, leaving 10 bases between them. This CDR3 spans 14 amino acids. The CDR3 nucleotides are TGTGCCAGCAGTTTAGAACTAATCCCCAATGAGCAGTTCTTC. As protein: CASSLELIPNEQFF.

A remark on this clonotype: The junction does not match germline at one end; this may be a read error. The chain couples TRBV11-2 to TRBJ2-1; D not certain. The CDR3 covers 12 residues. Germline CDR1 SGHAT, CDR2 FQNNGV. CDR3 DNA sequence: TGTGCCAGCAGCTTGTTAGACAATGTGCGGTTCTTT. It yields the protein CASSLLDNVRFF. The full variable domain, with the rest looked up from reference TRBV11-2 and TRBJ2-1, is EAGVAQSPRYKIIEKRQSVAFWCNPISGHATLYWYQQILGQGPKLLIQFQNNGVVDDSQLPKDRFSAERLKGVDSTLKIQPAKLEDSAVYLCASSLLDNVRFFGPGTRLTVL.

Points on this clonotype: This likely comes from a read error, as the CDR3 has no conserved phenylalanine or tryptophan at its end. The V call is TRBV11-2, the J call TRBJ2-1, with 8 bases fitting TRBD1. The CDR3 is made up of 16 amino acids. V dropped 2 bases and J dropped 1; count of bases not matched to a gene: 4. CDR1 SGHAT and CDR2 FQNNGV come from the germline V gene. CDR3 amino acids: CASSLRQGASYNEQFL. The CDR3 region has the DNA TGTGCCAGCAGCTTACGTCAGGGGGCGTCCTACAATGAGCAGTTCTTA.

The chain links TRBV11-2 to TRBJ2-3; D possibly matches TRBD1 or TRBD2 (5 bases each). From germline, CDR1 is SGHAT and CDR2 FQNNGV. The CDR3 loop spans 16 amino acids. V was shortened by 5 bases and J by 4 bases, with 19 bases between the two germline ends. CDR3 DNA: TGTGCCAGCAGCGTAACCCGGGACGGACACTCAGATACGCAGTATTTT. Its protein product is CASSVTRDGHSDTQYF.

Comments on this clonotype: Germline and junction disagree at one end, which may indicate a read error. The chain uses TRBV6-5 and TRBJ2-1; the D gene is possibly TRBD2 (6 bases). CDR1 is MNHEY and CDR2 is SVGAGI in the germline V gene. This CDR3 region has 14 residues. The chain's CDR3 is CPSSYVSGLNEQFF. The CDR3, as DNA: TGTCCCAGCAGTTATGTTAGCGGCCTCAATGAGCAGTTCTTC.

As for this clonotype: The conserved phenylalanine or tryptophan normally closing the CDR3 is absent here, so this likely arose from a read error. The CDR3 bases are TGTGCCAGCAGTTCGCAGGTGAACTACGAGCAGTACTAC. It yields the protein CASSSQVNYEQYY. V and J are TRBV6-6 and TRBJ2-7, with unresolved D. V was shortened by 4 bases and J by 3 bases, with 10 bases between the two germline ends. The germline V gene encodes CDR1 MNHNY and CDR2 SVGAGI (reference sequence). This CDR3 is 13 amino acids long.

This clonotype was seen a few times. This could be a read error, since a much larger clone is one nucleotide away. V and J are TRBV4-3 and TRBJ2-4, with 7 bases matching TRBD1. This CDR3 has 17 amino acids. CDR1 is LGHNA, CDR2 YSLEER, per germline. The DNA of the CDR3 is TGCGCCAGCAGCCAAGGAAGAGGGGGCGCGGGCAAAAACACTCAGTACTTC. Its protein product is CASSQGRGGAGKNTQYF.

This clonotype showed up just once. The junction shows a germline mismatch at one end, possibly a read error. The rearrangement links TRBV11-2 to TRBJ2-2, with D perhaps matching TRBD2 (5 bases). CDR3 length: 16 residues. Looked up from germline, CDR1 is SGHAT and CDR2 is FQNNGV. The DNA of the CDR3 is TGTGCCAGTGAGGTGGTTAGGGCAGGCAAAGTCGGGAAGCTGTTTTTT. It specifies CASEVVRAGKVGKLFF.

The count of this clonotype is one. The rearrangement uses TRBV28 and TRBJ1-6; tentatively, D is TRBD1 (5 bases). The CDR3 is made up of 14 amino acids. The germline CDR1 and CDR2 sequences are MDHEN and SYDVKM. V was pared by 9 bases and J by 12 bases, with 21 bases between. The CDR3 nucleotides read TGTGCCAGTGGCACCGGGACGGGGAGGAGACCCCTCCACTTT. Translating it yields CASGTGTGRRPLHF.

This clonotype was counted ten times or more. This chain connects TRBV6-5 to TRBJ2-7; D uncertain. With 2 bases removed from V and 1 base from J, the gap between germline ends came to 6 bases. CDR1 and CDR2 (germline): MNHEY, SVGAGI. This CDR3 is built from 13 residues. In DNA form, the CDR3 reads TGTGCCAGCAGTTACACACAGTCCTACGAGCAGTACTTC. It yields the protein CASSYTQSYEQYF.

The gene calls are TRBV28 and TRBJ2-7; the match to TRBD2 covers 9 bases. V shed 10 bases and J 2 bases; nucleotides not matched to a gene: 3. The CDR3 has 12 residues. Germline assignment: CDR1 MDHEN and CDR2 SYDVKM. The CDR3 sequence: CATVAGAYEQYF. CDR3 sequence (DNA): TGTGCCACGGTAGCGGGAGCCTACGAGCAGTACTTC. The variable domain in full, with the rest retrieved from reference TRBV28 and TRBJ2-7, is DVKVTQSSRYLVKRTGEKVFLECVQDMDHENMFWYRQDPGLGLRLIYFSYDVKMKEKGDIPEGYSVSREKKERFSLILESASTNQTSMYLCATVAGAYEQYFGPGTRLTVT.

Regarding this clonotype: The junction departs from the called germline gene at one end, perhaps through a read error. The V and J genes are TRBV28 and TRBJ1-5; 8 positions match TRBD1. The CDR3 totals 17 residues. Germline lookup yields CDR1 MDHEN and CDR2 SYDVKM. The CDR3 DNA sequence: TGTCCCAGCAGTTTACCCGACAGGGGATCTGGCAATCAGCCCCAGCATTTT. The encoded protein is CPSSLPDRGSGNQPQHF.

This clonotype was recorded many times. The chain couples TRBV6-6 to TRBJ2-2; D unclear. This CDR3 comprises 14 residues. V shed 5 bases and J shed 8 bases, with 15 bases lying between them. Per germline, CDR1 MNHNY and CDR2 SVGAGI (reference sequence). The CDR3 DNA follows: TGTGCCAGCAGTCCGGTGGGAAGCTTGGGGGAGCTGTTTTTT. It translates to CASSPVGSLGELFF.

In the case of this clonotype: This may arise from a read error, as a much more abundant clone is one base away. The J gene is TRBJ2-1, the V gene TRBV4-1; 14 nucleotides line up with TRBD2. The germline CDR1 and CDR2 sequences are MGHRA and YSYEKL. The length of the CDR3 is 19 residues. The CDR3: CASSHPSGLAGVNYNEQLF. CDR3 DNA sequence: TGCGCCAGCAGCCATCCGTCGGGACTAGCGGGAGTAAACTACAATGAGCAGCTCTTC.

Remarks on this clonotype: A single base separates this from a much larger clone, so it may be a read error. The chain has TRBV10-2 and TRBJ2-1; weak D call: TRBD1 (6 bases). Germline CDR1 reads WSHSY; CDR2 reads SAAADI. The CDR3 length is 15 residues. Written as DNA, the CDR3 is TGTGCCATCCGGGACACCTATAGCTCCTACAATGAGCACTTCTTC. This codes for CAIRDTYSSYNEHFF.

This clonotype was observed many times. This chain uses TRBV5-1 with TRBJ2-1, with D possibly being TRBD2 (5 bases). The CDR3 is 14 amino acids. Germline loops: CDR1 SGHRS, CDR2 YFSETQ. Trimming pared 1 base from V and 5 bases from J, leaving 10 bases between. The CDR3 DNA sequence: TGCGCCAGCAGCTTGAGAACGGGAAACAATGAGCAGTTCTTC. As protein: CASSLRTGNNEQFF.

A note on this clonotype: A much larger clone differs by one base, so this may be a read error. The chain carries TRBV4-1 and TRBJ1-4; D unclear. Germline-derived CDR1 and CDR2 are MGHRA and YSYEKL. CDR3 length equals 15 residues. In DNA, the CDR3 is TGCGCCAGCAGCCAAGATTGGCAGGATAATGAAGAACTGTTTTTT. As protein: CASSQDWQDNEELFF.

About this clonotype itself: At one boundary the junction diverges from the germline segment, which might be a read error. This chain joins TRBV11-2 and TRBJ2-7, with 8 bases that match TRBD1. The CDR3 covers 15 residues. Germline V CDR1 and CDR2: SGHAT, FQNNGV. This CDR3 is CASSSVAGGPYEQYF. The CDR3 DNA reads TGTGCCAGCAGCTCTGTGGCAGGGGGCCCGTACGAACAGTACTTC.

Here the CDR3 reads CAWSGQIGEQFF. The DNA of the CDR3 is TGTGCCTGGAGTGGCCAGATCGGTGAGCAGTTCTTC. V usage is TRBV30 and J usage is TRBJ2-1; D is uncertain. This CDR3 has 12 residues. Germline V lookup: CDR1 GTSNPN, CDR2 SVGIG (reference sequence). V lost 1 base, J lost 9 bases, and 10 bases lay in between.

Points on this clonotype: The junction does not match germline at one end; this may be a read error. The J gene is TRBJ2-3, the V gene TRBV4-3; 11 bases line up with TRBD2. CDR3 size: 20 residues. Germline CDR1 reads LGHNA; CDR2 reads YSLEER. CDR3 in amino acids: CASSQVETSGARLNGDMQYF. CDR3 DNA: TGCGCCAGCAGCCAAGTAGAGACTAGCGGGGCCCGTCTGAACGGAGATATGCAGTATTTT.

With regard to this clonotype: A much larger clone lies one base from this, so it may be a read error. Since no conserved phenylalanine or tryptophan closes the CDR3, a read error is the likely cause. The J gene is TRBJ2-7, the V gene TRBV6-6; 12 bases map to TRBD2. The trim removed 4 bases at V and 3 bases at J, leaving 13 bases unmatched. Looked up from germline, CDR1 is MNHNY and CDR2 is SVGAGI (reference sequence). The CDR3 consists of 18 residues. The chain's CDR3 is CASSSPTSGRSGGYEQYL. The DNA for the CDR3 is TGTGCCAGCAGTTCCCCAACTAGCGGGAGGTCGGGAGGCTACGAGCAGTACCTC.